This is a list of T cell receptor beta chains from one sample in a study of blood T cell repertoires in COVID-19. TCRdb's table, derived via immunoSEQ multiplex PCR, lists solely in-frame clones and lacks some. Here the sample spans more than 90,000 clones, about 80% being singletons. The sample comprised peripheral blood. These receptor sequences come from a man aged 80 or over with acute or convalescent COVID-19. The CDR3 runs from the conserved cysteine through the conserved F or W. The D gene is left open where the match is weak. Part of the rows lack a size; the others show once, few, many or a class for expanded clones.

CDR3 length	V gene	J gene	D gene	clone size	CDR3 DNA	CDR3 protein
16	TRBV4-1	TRBJ1-5	TRBD1	once	TGCGCCAGCAGCCAACTCCAGGGGGTACCCAATCAGCCCCAGCATTTT	CASSQLQGVPNQPQHF
14	TRBV6-6	TRBJ1-2	NA	NA	TGTGCCAGCAGTTATAACGGCAGGGGATATGGCTACACCTTC	CASSYNGRGYGYTF
16	TRBV5-1	TRBJ2-1	NA	NA	TGCGCCAGCAGCTCCGCTGGAGGGCGTGGAGGCAATGAGCAGTTCTTC	CASSSAGGRGGNEQFF
13	TRBV5-4	TRBJ2-2	NA	NA	TGTGCCAGCAGCTTCGCGGGCCCCGGGGAGCTGTTTTTT	CASSFAGPGELFF
11	TRBV20-1	TRBJ1-1	NA	NA	TGCAGTGCCGAGCCCAACACTGAAGCTTTCTTT	CSAEPNTEAFF
14	TRBV5-4	TRBJ1-6	NA	NA	TGTGCCAGCAGCCTTGGGGCGCTTTTTTCACCCCTCCACTTT	CASSLGALFSPLHF
14	TRBV6-5	TRBJ2-7	TRBD1	NA	TGTGCCAGCAGTTCAGACAGGGGGCGAGGAGAGCAGTACTTC	CASSSDRGRGEQYF
20	TRBV3-1/TRBV3-2	TRBJ2-7	TRBD1	NA	TGTGCCAGCAGCCGACTCCGGGACAGGGGCCAGAGGGGCCCGAATTACGAGCAGTACTTC	CASSRLRDRGQRGPNYEQYF
13	TRBV28	TRBJ1-2	NA	NA	TGTGCCAGCAGTTTCGGGGGGACGCAGGGCTACACCTTC	CASSFGGTQGYTF
13	TRBV27	TRBJ2-7	TRBD1	NA	TGTGCCAGCAGTTCGACAGGGGTATACGAGCAGTACTTC	CASSSTGVYEQYF
12	TRBV29-1	TRBJ1-2	TRBD1	NA	TGCAGCGTTCAACAGGGGGCCTATGGCTACACCTTC	CSVQQGAYGYTF
15	TRBV9	TRBJ1-3	NA	NA	TGTGCCAGCAGCGTAGGAGGGAGAACTGGAAACACCATATATTTT	CASSVGGRTGNTIYF
13	TRBV27	TRBJ2-2	NA	NA	TGTGCCAGCAGTACGACGGGGAGGGGGGAGCTGTTTTTT	CASSTTGRGELFF
13	TRBV30	TRBJ1-1	NA	once	TGTGCCTGGAGTGTTTCTCTGAACACTGAAGCTTTCTTT	CAWSVSLNTEAFF
14	TRBV28	TRBJ1-2	TRBD1	once	TGTGCCAGCAGTAGACAGGGGGGGAACTATGGCTACACCTTC	CASSRQGGNYGYTF
15	TRBV3-1/TRBV3-2	TRBJ1-6	TRBD1	once	TGTGCCAGCAGCCCATTCGTGACAGGGAATTCACCCCTCCACTTT	CASSPFVTGNSPLHF
13	TRBV28	TRBJ1-2	NA	NA	TGTGCCAGCAGTTTGGGCAGGCACTATGGCTACACCTTC	CASSLGRHYGYTF
15	TRBV5-5	TRBJ1-5	NA	NA	TGTGCCAGCAGCTCCTCCGGGACACCGAACCAGCCCCAGCATTTT	CASSSSGTPNQPQHF
13	TRBV4-1	TRBJ2-1	TRBD2	NA	TGCGCCAGCAGCCAAGAATGGCGGGGGGTTCAGTTCTTC	CASSQEWRGVQFF
14	TRBV10-3	TRBJ1-2	TRBD1	NA	TGTGCCATCAGGCCTCCGGGACAGGGTCCTGGCTACACCTTC	CAIRPPGQGPGYTF
16	TRBV4-3	TRBJ2-1	TRBD2	once	TGCGCCAGCAGCCAAGGTCCTAGCGGGAGAATCAATGAGCAGTTCTTC	CASSQGPSGRINEQFF
15	TRBV6-5	TRBJ1-2	NA	NA	TGTGCCAGCATCTTGAGCGGGGGTTCTGCCTATGGCTACACCTTC	CASILSGGSAYGYTF
15	TRBV4-1	TRBJ1-6	NA	NA	TGCGCCAGCAGACAGGCCCCCGCGGGGAATTCACCCCTCCACTTT	CASRQAPAGNSPLHF
19	TRBV30	TRBJ1-5	TRBD1	few	TGTGCCTGGAGCTCCGGGACAGGGACGACTAGCCTAAGCAATCAGCCCCAGCATTTT	CAWSSGTGTTSLSNQPQHF
13	TRBV7-2	TRBJ1-4	TRBD1	NA	TGTGCCAGCAGCTTAGCGCGACAGGGTGAACTGTTTTTT	CASSLARQGELFF
18	TRBV21-1	TRBJ2-7	NA	NA	TGTGCCAGCAGCAAAGAGGGATTTATACAGGGGGCGGGCTACGAGCAGTACTTC	CASSKEGFIQGAGYEQYF
14	TRBV6-5	TRBJ2-3	TRBD2	NA	TGTGCCAGCAGTTCGGGACTAGAGTCAGATACGCAGTATTTT	CASSSGLESDTQYF
17	TRBV27	TRBJ1-3	NA	once	TGTGCCAGCAGTTTAGGGCATCCGGGGTTCTCTGGAAACACCATATATTTT	CASSLGHPGFSGNTIYF
13	TRBV2	TRBJ2-3	NA	NA	TGTGCCAGCAGGAGGGAGGTTACAGATACGCAGTATTTT	CASRREVTDTQYF
12	TRBV3-1/TRBV3-2	TRBJ2-5	NA	NA	TGTGCCAGCAGGACAGTCCAAGAGACCCAGTACTTC	CASRTVQETQYF